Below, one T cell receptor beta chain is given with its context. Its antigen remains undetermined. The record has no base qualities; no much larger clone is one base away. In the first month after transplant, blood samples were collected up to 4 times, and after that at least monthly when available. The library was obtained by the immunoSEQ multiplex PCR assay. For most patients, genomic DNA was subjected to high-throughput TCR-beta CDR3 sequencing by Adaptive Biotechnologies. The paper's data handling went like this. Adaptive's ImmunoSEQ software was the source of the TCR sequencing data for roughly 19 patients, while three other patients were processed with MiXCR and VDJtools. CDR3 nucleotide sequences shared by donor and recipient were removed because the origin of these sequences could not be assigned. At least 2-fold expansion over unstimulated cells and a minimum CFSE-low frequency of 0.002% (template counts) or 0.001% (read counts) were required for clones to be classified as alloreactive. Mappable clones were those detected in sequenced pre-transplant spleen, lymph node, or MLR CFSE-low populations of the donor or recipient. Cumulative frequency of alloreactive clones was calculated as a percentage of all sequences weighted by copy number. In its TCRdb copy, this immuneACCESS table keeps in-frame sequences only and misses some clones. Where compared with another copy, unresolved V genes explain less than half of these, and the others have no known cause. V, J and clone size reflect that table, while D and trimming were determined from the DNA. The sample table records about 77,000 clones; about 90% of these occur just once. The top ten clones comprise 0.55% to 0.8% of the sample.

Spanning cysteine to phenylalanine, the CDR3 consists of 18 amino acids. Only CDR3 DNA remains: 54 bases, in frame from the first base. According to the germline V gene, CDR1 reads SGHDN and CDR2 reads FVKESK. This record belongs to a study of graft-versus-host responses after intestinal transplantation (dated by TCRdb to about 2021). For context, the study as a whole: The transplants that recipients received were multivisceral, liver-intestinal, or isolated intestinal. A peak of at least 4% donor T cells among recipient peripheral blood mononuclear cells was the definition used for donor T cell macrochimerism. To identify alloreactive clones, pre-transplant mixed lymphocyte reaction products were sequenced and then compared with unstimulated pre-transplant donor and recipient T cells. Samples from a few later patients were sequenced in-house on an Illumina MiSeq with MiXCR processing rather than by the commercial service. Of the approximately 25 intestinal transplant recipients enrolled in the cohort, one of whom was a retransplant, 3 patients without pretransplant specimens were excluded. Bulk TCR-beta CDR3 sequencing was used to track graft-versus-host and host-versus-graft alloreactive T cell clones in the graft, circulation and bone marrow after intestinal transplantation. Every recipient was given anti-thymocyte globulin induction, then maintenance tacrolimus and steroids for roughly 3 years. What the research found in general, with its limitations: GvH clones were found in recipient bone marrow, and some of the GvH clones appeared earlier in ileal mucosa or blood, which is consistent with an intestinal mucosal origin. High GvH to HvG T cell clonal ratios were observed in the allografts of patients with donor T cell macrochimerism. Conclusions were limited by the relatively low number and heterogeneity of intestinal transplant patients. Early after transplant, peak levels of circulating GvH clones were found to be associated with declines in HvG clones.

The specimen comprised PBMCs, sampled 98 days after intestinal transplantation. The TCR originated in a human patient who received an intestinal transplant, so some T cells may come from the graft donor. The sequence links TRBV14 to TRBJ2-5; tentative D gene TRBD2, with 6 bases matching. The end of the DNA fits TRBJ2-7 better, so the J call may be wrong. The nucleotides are TGTGCCAGCAGCCAATCTATTGTTGCGGGACGGGAATCCTACGAGCAGTACTTC. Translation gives CASSQSIVAGRESYEQYF.